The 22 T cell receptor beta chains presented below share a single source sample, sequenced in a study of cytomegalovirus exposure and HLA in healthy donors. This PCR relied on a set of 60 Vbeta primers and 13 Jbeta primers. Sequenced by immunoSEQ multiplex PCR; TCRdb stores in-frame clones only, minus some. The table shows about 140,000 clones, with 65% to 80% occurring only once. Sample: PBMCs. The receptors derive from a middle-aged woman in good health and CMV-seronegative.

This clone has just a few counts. Here the CDR3 reads CASSPPRDRDEAFF. The CDR3 DNA reads as TGTGCCAGCTCACCGCCCCGGGACAGGGATGAAGCTTTCTTT. The chain recombines TRBV18 with TRBJ1-1; 9 bases are shared with TRBD1. The CDR3 spans 14 residues. CDR1 KGHSH and CDR2 LQKENI come from the germline V gene. V lost 3 bases, J lost 7 bases, and 6 bases stayed unmatched.

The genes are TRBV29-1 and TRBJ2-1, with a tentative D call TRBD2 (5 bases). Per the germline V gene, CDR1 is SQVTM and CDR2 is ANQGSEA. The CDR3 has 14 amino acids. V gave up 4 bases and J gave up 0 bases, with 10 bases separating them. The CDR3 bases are TGCAGCGTTGTTGGGGAGAGCTCCTACAATGAGCAGTTCTTC. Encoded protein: CSVVGESSYNEQFF.

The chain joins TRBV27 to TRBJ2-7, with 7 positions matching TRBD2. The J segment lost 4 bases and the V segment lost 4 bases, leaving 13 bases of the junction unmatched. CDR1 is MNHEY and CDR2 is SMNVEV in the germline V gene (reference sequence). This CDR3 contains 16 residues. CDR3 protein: CASSYIGAGANYEQYF. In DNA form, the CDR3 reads TGTGCCAGCAGTTATATAGGGGCGGGAGCCAATTACGAGCAGTACTTC.

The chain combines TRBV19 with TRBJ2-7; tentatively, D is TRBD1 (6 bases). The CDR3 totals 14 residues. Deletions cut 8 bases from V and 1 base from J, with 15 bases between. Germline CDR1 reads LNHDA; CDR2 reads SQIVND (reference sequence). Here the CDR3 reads CASSTGRKSYEQYF. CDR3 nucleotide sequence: TGTGCCAGTTCCACAGGGAGAAAGTCCTACGAGCAGTACTTC.

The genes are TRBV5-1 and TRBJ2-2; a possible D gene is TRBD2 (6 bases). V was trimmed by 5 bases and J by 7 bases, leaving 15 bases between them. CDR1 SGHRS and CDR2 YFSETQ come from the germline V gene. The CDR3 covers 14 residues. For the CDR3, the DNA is TGCGCCAGCAGGGCAGGAACTAGCCACGGGGAGCTGTTTTTT. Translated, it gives CASRAGTSHGELFF. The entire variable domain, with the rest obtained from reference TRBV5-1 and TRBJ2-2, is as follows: KAGVTQTPRYLIKTRGQQVTLSCSPISGHRSVSWYQQTPGQGLQFLFEYFSETQRNKGNFPGRFSGRQFSNSRSEMNVSTLELGDSALYLCASRAGTSHGELFFGEGSRLTVL.

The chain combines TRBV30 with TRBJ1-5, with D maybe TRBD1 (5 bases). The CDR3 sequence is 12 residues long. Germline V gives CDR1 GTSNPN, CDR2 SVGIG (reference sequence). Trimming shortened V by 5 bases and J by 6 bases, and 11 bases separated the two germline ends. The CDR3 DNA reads TGTGCCTGGGGGAGGGGAAGTCAGCCCCAGCATTTT. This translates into CAWGRGSQPQHF.

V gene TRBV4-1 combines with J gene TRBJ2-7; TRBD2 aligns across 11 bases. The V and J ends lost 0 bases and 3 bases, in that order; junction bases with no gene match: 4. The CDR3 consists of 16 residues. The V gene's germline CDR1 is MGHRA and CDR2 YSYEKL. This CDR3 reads CASSQDGTSGHYEQYF. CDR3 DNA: TGCGCCAGCAGCCAAGATGGGACTAGCGGCCACTACGAGCAGTACTTC.

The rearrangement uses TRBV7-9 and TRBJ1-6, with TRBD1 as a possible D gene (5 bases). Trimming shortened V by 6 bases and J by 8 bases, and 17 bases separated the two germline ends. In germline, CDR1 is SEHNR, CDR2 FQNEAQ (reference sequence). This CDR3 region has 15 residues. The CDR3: CASSSGGSVYSPLHF. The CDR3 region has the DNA TGTGCCAGCAGTTCCGGGGGTTCAGTCTATTCACCCCTCCACTTT.

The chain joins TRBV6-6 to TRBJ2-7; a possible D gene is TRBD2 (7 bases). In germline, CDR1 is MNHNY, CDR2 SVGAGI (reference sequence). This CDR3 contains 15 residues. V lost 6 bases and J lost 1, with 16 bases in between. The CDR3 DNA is TGTGCCAGCAGCGACGTGAGGGGGGGATCCTACGAGCAGTACTTC. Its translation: CASSDVRGGSYEQYF.

CDR3 amino acids: CASSSGTGPYEQYF. In DNA, the CDR3 is TGCGCCAGCAGCTCCGGGACAGGGCCCTACGAGCAGTACTTC. The gene calls are TRBV5-1 and TRBJ2-5; 9 positions match TRBD1. The J call is doubtful: the DNA matches TRBJ2-7 better. This CDR3 is 14 amino acids long. CDR1 and CDR2 from the germline V gene are SGHRS and YFSETQ.

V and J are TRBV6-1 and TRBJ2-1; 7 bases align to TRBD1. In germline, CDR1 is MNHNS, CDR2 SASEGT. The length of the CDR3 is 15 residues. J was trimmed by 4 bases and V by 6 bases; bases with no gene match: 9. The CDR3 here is CASRMTGSRYNEQFF. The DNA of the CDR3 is TGTGCCAGCAGAATGACAGGGAGCCGTTACAATGAGCAGTTCTTC.

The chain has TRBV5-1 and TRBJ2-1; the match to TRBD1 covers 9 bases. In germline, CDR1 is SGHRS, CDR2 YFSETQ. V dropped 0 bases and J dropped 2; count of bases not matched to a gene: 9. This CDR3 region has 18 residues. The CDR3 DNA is TGCGCCAGCAGCTTGGCGGGGACAGGGCGAGGGACCTACAATGAGCAGTTCTTC. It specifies CASSLAGTGRGTYNEQFF. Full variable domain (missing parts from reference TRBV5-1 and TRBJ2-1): KAGVTQTPRYLIKTRGQQVTLSCSPISGHRSVSWYQQTPGQGLQFLFEYFSETQRNKGNFPGRFSGRQFSNSRSEMNVSTLELGDSALYLCASSLAGTGRGTYNEQFFGPGTRLTVL.

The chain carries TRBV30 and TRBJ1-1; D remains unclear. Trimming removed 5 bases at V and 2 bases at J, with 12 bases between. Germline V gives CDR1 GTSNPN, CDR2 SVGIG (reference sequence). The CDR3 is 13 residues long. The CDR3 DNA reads TGTGCCTGGGACGGGAACCTAAACACTGAAGCTTTCTTT. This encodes CAWDGNLNTEAFF.

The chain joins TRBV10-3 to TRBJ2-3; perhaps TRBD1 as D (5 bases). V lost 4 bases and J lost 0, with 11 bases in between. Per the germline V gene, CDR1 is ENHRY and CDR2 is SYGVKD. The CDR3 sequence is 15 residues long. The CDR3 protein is CAISGRQTSTDTQYF. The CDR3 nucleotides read TGTGCCATCAGTGGGAGACAGACAAGCACAGATACGCAGTATTTT.

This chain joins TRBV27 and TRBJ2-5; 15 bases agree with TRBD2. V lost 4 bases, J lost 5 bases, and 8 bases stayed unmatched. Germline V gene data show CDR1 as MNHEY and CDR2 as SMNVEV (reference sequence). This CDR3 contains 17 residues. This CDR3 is CASSSRTSGGAQETQYF. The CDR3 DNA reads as TGTGCCAGCAGTTCGCGGACTAGCGGGGGGGCCCAGGAGACCCAGTACTTC.

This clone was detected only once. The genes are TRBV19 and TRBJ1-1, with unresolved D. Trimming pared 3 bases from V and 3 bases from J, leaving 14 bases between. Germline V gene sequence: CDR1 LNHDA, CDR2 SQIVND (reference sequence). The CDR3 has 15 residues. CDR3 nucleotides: TGTGCCAGTAGTATTGCAAAGTTGGGCTACACTGAAGCTTTCTTT. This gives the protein CASSIAKLGYTEAFF.

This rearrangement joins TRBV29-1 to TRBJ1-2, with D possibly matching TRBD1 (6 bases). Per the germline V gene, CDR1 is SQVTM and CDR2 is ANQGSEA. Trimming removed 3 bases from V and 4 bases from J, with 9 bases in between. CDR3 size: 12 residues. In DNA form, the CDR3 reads TGCAGCGTTGATAAAGGGGGCTATGGCTACACCTTC. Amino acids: CSVDKGGYGYTF.

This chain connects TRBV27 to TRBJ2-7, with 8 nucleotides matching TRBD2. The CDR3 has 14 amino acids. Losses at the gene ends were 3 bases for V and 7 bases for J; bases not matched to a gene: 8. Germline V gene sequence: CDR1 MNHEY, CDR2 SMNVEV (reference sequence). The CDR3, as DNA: TGTGCCAGCAGTTTGTTTAGCGGGATAAGGGAGCAGTACTTC. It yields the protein CASSLFSGIREQYF.

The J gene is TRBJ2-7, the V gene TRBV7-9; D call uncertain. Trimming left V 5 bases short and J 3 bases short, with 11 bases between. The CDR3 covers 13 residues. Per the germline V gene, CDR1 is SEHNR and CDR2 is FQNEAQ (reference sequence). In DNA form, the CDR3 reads TGTGCCAGCAGCCATCGAAACAGCTACGAGCAGTACTTC. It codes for CASSHRNSYEQYF.

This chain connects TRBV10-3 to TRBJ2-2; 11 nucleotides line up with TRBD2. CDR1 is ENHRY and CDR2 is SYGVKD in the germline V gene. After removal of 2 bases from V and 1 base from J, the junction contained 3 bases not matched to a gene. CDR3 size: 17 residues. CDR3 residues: CAISELTSGVNTGELFF. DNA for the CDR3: TGTGCCATCAGTGAGCTGACTAGCGGGGTGAACACCGGGGAGCTGTTTTTT.

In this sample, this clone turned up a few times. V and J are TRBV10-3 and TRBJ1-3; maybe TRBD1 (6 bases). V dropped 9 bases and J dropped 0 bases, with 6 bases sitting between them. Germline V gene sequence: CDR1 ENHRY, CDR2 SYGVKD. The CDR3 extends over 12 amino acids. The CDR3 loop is CAIQGSGNTIYF. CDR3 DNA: TGTGCCATACAGGGCTCTGGAAACACCATATATTTT.

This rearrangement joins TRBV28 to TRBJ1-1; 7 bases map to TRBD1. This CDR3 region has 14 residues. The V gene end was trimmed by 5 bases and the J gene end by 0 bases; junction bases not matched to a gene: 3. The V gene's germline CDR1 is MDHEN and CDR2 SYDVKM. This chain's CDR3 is CASSPGQLNTEAFF. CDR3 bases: TGTGCCAGCAGTCCGGGACAGTTGAACACTGAAGCTTTCTTT.